This T cell receptor beta chain was documented in a study of blood T cell repertoires in COVID-19. For the study at large: From the United States, Italy and Spain came samples of acute and convalescent COVID-19. Sources were T cells, B-cell-depleted T cells, or PBMCs; the material itself was cDNA or gDNA.

The cohort comprised adults aged about 18 to 100 years residing in 20 to 30 US areas. V lost 1 base and J lost 0, with 7 bases in between. The germline V gene encodes CDR1 MNHEY and CDR2 SMNVEV (reference sequence). This CDR3 is 16 amino acids long. Libraries were prepared by immunoSEQ multiplex PCR; TCRdb keeps only in-frame clonotypes and omits some of them. Of some 400,000 clones listed, 75% to 90% are singletons. The J gene is TRBJ1-6, the V gene TRBV27; no definite D call. The sample was PBMCs or T cells enriched from blood (not recorded which). This receptor was obtained from a man in his thirties or forties who had recovered from COVID-19. The CDR3 nucleotides read TGTGCCAGCAGTTTATTAAGGAGCTCCTATAATTCACCCCTCCACTTT. Encoded protein: CASSLLRSSYNSPLHF.